This paragraph reports one T cell receptor (beta chain). This entry belongs to a study of CD8+ T cells in alopecia areata. The wider study: Tofacitinib treatment spanned 6 to 18 months, with 6 months off drug afterward.

Following extraction, RNA underwent reverse transcription to cDNA, which served as the sequencing template. Generated by immunoSEQ multiplex PCR, the TCRdb table keeps only in-frame clones and is missing some. The sample includes almost 250,000 clones, less than 80% of them seen just once. V was cut by 6 bases and J by 2 bases, with 13 bases left in between. This CDR3 contains 13 residues. The germline V gene has CDR1 SQVTM and CDR2 ANQGSEA. The chain combines TRBV29-1 with TRBJ1-2, with D unclear. Sequencing used CD4+ T cells sorted from blood, obtained at week 0. The receptor's source is a human donor with alopecia areata. The CDR3 sequence: CSVRAERNYGYTF. The CDR3 DNA sequence: TGCAGCGTGAGGGCAGAGCGAAACTATGGCTACACCTTC.